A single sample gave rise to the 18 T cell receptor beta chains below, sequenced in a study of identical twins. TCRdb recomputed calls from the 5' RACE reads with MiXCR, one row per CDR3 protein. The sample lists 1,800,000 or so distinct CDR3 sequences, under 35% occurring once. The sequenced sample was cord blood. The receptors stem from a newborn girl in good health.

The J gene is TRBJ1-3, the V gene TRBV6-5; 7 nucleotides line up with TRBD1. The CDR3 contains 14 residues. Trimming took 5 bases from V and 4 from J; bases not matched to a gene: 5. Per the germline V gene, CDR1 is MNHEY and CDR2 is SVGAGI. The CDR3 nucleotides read TGTGCCAGCAGTGGGGGGACAGCCGGAAACACCATATATTTT. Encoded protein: CASSGGTAGNTIYF.

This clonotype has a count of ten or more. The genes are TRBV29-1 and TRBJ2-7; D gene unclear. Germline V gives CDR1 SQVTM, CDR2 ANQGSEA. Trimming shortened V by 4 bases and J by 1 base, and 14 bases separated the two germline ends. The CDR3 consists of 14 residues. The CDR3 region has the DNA TGCAGCGTTGTTCATGAGCGTAAATCCTACGAGCAGTACTTC. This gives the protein CSVVHERKSYEQYF.

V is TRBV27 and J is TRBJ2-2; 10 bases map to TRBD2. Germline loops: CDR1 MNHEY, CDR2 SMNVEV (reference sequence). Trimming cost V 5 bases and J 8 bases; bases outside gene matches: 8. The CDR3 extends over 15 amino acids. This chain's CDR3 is CASSLPPSGRGELFF. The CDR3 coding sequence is TGTGCCAGCAGTCTACCCCCTAGCGGGAGAGGGGAGCTGTTTTTT.

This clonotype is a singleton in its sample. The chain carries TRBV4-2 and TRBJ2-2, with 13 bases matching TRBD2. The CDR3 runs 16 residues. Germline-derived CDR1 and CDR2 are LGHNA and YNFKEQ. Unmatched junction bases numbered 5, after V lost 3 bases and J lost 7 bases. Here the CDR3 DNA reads TGTGCCAGCAGCCAGCCGGGACTAGCGGGGATCGGGGAGCTGTTTTTT. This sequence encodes CASSQPGLAGIGELFF.

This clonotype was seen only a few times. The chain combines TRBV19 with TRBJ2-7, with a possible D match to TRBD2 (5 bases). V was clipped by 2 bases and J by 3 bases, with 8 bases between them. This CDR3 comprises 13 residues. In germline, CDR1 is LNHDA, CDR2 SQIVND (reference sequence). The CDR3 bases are TGTGCCAGTAGTATAACGAGGGACTACGAGCAGTACTTC. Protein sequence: CASSITRDYEQYF.

This chain's CDR3 is CASSPMTGELFF. Written as DNA, the CDR3 is TGCGCCAGCAGCCCAATGACCGGGGAGCTGTTTTTT. This sequence joins TRBV5-1 and TRBJ2-2, with unresolved D. Between the trimmed V and J ends, which lost 4 bases and 5 bases, there was a span of 6 bases. The CDR3 spans 12 residues. The V gene's germline CDR1 is SGHRS and CDR2 YFSETQ.

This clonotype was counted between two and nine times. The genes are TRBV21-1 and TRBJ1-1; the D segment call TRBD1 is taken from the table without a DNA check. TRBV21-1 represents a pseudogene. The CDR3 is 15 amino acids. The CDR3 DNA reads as TGTGCCAGCAGCAAAGAGGGGGGGGTCCCGACTGAAGCTTTCTTT. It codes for CASSKEGGVPTEAFF.

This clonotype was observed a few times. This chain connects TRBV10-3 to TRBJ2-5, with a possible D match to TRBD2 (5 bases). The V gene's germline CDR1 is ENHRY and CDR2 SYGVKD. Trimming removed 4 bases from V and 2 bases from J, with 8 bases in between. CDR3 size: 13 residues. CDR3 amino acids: CAISVREQETQYF. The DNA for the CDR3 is TGTGCCATCAGTGTAAGGGAGCAAGAGACCCAGTACTTC.

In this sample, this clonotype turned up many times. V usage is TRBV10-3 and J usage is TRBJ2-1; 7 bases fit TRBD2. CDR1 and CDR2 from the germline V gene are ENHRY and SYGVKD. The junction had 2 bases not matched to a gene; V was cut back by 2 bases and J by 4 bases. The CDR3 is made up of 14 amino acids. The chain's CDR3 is CAISEERGYNEQFF. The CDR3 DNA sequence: TGTGCCATCAGTGAGGAGCGGGGATACAATGAGCAGTTCTTC.

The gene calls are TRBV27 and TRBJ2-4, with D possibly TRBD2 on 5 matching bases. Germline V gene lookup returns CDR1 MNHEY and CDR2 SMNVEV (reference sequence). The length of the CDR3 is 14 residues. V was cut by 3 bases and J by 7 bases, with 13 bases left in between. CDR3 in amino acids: CASSLRAVTNIQYF. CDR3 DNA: TGTGCCAGCAGTTTGCGGGCCGTCACGAACATTCAGTACTTC.

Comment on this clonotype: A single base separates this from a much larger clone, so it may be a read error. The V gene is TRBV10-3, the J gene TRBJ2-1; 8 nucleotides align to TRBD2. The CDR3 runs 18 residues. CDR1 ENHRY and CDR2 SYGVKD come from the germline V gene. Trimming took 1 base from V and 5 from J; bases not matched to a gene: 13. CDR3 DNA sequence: TGTGCCATCAGTGAGTTGAGAGCGGTTAGCGGGACCGACAATGAGCAGTTCTTC. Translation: CAISELRAVSGTDNEQFF.

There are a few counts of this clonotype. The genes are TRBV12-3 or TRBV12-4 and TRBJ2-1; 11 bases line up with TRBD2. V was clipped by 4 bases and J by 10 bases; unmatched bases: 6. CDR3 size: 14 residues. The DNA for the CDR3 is TGTGCCAGCAGTTGGCCTCGACTAGCGGGGGAGCAGTTCTTC. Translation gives CASSWPRLAGEQFF.

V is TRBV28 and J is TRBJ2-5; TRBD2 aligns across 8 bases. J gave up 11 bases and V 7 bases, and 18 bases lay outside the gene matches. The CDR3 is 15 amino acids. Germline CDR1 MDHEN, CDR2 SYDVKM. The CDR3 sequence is CASNVLGREVNEQYF. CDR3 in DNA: TGTGCCAGCAACGTCCTGGGGCGGGAGGTCAATGAGCAGTACTTC. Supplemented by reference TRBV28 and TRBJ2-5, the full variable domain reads DVKVTQSSRYLVKRTGEKVFLECVQDMDHENMFWYRQDPGLGLRLIYFSYDVKMKEKGDIPEGYSVSREKKERFSLILESASTNQTSMYLCASNVLGREVNEQYFGPGTRLLVL.

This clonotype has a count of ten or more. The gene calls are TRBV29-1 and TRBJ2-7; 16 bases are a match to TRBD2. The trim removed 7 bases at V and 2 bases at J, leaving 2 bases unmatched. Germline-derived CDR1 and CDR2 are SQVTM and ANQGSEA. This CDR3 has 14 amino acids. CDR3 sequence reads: CSAGTSGGAYEQYF. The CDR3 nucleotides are TGCAGCGCCGGGACTAGCGGGGGGGCCTACGAGCAGTACTTC.

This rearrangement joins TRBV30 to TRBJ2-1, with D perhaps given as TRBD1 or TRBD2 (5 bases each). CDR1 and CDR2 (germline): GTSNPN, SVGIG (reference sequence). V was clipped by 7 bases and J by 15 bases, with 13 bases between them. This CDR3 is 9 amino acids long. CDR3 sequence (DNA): TGTGCCTCGCCGGGACCTTGGTTCTTC. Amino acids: CASPGPWFF.

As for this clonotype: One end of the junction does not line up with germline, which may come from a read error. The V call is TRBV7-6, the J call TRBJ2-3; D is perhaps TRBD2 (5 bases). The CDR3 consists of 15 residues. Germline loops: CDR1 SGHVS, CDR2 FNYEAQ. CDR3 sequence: CASGFAGTTTDTRYF. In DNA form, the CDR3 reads TGTGCCAGCGGTTTCGCGGGTACTACCACAGATACGCGGTATTTT.

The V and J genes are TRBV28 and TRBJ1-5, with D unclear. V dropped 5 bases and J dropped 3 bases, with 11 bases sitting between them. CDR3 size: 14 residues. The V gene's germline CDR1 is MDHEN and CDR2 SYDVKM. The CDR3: CASSQRRTNQPQHF. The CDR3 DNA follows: TGTGCCAGCAGTCAAAGACGGACCAATCAGCCCCAGCATTTT.

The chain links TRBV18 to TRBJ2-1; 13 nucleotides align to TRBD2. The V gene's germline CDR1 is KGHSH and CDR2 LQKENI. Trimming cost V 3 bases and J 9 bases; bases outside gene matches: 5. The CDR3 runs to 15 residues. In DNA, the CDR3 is TGTGCCAGCTCACCCTGGACTAGCGGGAGTGGTGAGCAGTTCTTC. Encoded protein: CASSPWTSGSGEQFF.